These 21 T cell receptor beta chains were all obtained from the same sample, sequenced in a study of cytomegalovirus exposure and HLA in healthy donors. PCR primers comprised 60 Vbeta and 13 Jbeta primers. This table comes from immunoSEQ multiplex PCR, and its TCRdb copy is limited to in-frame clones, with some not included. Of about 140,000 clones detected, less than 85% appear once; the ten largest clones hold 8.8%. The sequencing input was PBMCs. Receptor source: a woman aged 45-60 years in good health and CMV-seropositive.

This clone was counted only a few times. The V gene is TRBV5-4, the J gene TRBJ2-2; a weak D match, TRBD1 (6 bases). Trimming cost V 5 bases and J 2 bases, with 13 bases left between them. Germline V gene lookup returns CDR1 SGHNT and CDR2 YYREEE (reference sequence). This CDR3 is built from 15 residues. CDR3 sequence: CASRDGQKNTGELFF. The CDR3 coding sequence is TGTGCCAGCAGGGACGGACAGAAAAACACCGGGGAGCTGTTTTTT.

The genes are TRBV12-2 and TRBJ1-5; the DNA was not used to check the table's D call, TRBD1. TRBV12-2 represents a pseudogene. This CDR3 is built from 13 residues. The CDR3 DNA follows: TGTGCAAGTCGCTTCTGGTGGCCTCAGCCCCAGCATTTT. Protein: CASRFWWPQPQHF.

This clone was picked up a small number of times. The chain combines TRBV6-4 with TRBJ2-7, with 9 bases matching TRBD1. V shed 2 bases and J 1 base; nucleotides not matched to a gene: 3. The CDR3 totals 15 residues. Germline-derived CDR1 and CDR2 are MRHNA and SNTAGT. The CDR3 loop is CASSDKGQGSYEQYF. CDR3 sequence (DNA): TGTGCCAGCAGTGACAAGGGACAGGGATCCTACGAGCAGTACTTC.

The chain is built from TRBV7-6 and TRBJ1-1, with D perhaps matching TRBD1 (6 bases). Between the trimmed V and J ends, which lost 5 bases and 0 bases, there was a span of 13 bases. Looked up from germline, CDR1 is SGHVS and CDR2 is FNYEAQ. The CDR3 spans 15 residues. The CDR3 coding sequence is TGTGCCAGCAGCCCTAGAGACAGGCTGAACACTGAAGCTTTCTTT. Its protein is CASSPRDRLNTEAFF.

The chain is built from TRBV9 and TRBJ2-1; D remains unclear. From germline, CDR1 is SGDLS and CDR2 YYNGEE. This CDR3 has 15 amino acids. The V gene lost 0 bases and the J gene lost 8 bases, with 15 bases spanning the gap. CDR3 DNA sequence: TGTGCCAGCAGCGTAGCCAATCCCCGAGGCGATGAGCAGTTCTTC. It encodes CASSVANPRGDEQFF. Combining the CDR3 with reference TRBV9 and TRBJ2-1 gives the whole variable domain DSGVTQTPKHLITATGQRVTLRCSPRSGDLSVYWYQQSLDQGLQFLIQYYNGEERAKGNILERFSAQQFPDLHSELNLSSLELGDSALYFCASSVANPRGDEQFFGPGTRLTVL.

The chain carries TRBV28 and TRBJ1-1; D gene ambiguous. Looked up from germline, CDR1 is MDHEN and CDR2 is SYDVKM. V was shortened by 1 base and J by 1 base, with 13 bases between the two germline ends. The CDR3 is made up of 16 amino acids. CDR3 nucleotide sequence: TGTGCCAGCAGTTTATCCCCTGACGGGAAGAACACTGAAGCTTTCTTT. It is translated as CASSLSPDGKNTEAFF. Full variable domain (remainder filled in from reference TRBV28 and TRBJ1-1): DVKVTQSSRYLVKRTGEKVFLECVQDMDHENMFWYRQDPGLGLRLIYFSYDVKMKEKGDIPEGYSVSREKKERFSLILESASTNQTSMYLCASSLSPDGKNTEAFFGQGTRLTVV.

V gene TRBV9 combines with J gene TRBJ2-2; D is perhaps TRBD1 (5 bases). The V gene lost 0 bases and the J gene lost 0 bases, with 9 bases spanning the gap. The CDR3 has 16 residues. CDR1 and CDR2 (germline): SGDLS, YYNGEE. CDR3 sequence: CASSVDGHPNTGELFF. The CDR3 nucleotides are TGTGCCAGCAGCGTAGATGGACACCCGAACACCGGGGAGCTGTTTTTT.

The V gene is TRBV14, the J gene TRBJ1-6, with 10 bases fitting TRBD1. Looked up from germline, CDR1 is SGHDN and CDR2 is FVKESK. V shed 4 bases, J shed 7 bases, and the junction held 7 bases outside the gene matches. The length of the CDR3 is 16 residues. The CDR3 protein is CASSRGTGDENSPLHF. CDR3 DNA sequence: TGTGCCAGCAGCCGCGGGACAGGGGATGAGAATTCACCCCTCCACTTT.

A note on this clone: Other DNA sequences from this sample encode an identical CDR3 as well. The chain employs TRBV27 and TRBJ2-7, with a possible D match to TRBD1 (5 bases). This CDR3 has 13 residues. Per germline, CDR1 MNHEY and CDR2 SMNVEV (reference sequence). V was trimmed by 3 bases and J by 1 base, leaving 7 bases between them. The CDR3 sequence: CASSLRQSYEQYF. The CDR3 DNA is TGTGCCAGCAGTTTGAGACAGTCCTACGAGCAGTACTTC.

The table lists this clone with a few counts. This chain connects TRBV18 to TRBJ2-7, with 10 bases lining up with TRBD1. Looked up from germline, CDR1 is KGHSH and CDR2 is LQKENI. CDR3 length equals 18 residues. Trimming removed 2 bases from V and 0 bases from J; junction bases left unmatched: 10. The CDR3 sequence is CASSPTNPGQGFSYEQYF. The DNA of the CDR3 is TGTGCCAGCTCACCAACAAATCCGGGACAGGGGTTCTCCTACGAGCAGTACTTC.

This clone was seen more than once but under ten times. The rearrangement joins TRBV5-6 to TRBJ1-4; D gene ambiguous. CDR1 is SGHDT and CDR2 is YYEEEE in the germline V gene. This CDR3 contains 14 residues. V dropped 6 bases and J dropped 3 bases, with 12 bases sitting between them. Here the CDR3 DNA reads TGTGCCAGCACCTTTGTCGGGTCTAATGAAAAACTGTTTTTT. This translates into CASTFVGSNEKLFF.

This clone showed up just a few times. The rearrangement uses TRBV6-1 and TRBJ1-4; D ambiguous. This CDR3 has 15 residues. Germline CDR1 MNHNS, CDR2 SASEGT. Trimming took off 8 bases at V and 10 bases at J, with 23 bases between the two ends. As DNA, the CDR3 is TGTGCCAGCTCTGGCACCCGGTGGAGGGAAAGAAAACTGTTTTTT. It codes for CASSGTRWRERKLFF.

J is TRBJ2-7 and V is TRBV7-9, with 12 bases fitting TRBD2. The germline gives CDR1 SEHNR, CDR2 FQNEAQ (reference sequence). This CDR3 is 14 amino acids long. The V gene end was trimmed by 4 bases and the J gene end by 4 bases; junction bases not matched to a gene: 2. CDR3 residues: CASSSGTSGYEQYF. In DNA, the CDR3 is TGTGCCAGCAGCTCCGGGACTAGCGGGTACGAGCAGTACTTC.

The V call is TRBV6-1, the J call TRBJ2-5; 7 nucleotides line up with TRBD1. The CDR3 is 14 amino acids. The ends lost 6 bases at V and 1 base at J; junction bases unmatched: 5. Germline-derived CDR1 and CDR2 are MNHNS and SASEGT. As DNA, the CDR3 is TGTGCCAGCAGGATCAGACAGGGCCAAGAGACCCAGTACTTC. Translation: CASRIRQGQETQYF.

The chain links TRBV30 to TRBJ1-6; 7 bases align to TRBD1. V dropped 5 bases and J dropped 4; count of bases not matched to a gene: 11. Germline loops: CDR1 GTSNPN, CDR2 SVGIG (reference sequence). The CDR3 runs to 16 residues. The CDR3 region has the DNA TGTGCCTGGTCGCGGGGGGCGGGACAGTATAATTCACCCCTCCACTTT. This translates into CAWSRGAGQYNSPLHF.

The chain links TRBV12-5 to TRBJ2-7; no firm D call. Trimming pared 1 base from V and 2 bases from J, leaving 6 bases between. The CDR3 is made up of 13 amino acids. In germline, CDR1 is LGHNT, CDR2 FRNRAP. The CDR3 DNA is TGTGCTAGTGGTTTGGCTAGAGCCTACGAGCAGTACTTC. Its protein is CASGLARAYEQYF.

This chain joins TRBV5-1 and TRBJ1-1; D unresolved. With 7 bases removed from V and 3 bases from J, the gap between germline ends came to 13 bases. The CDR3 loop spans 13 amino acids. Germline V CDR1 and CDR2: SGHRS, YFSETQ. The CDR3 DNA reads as TGCGCCAGCCGGCTGGAGGCGGACACTGAAGCTTTCTTT. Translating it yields CASRLEADTEAFF. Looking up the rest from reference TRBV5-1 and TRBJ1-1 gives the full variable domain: KAGVTQTPRYLIKTRGQQVTLSCSPISGHRSVSWYQQTPGQGLQFLFEYFSETQRNKGNFPGRFSGRQFSNSRSEMNVSTLELGDSALYLCASRLEADTEAFFGQGTRLTVV.

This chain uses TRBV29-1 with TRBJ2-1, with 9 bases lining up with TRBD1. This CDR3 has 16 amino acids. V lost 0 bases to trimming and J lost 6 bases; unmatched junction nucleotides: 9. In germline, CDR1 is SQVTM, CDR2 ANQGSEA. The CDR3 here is CSVEDGGTGYSNEQFF. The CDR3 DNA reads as TGCAGCGTTGAAGATGGCGGGACAGGGTATAGCAATGAGCAGTTCTTC.

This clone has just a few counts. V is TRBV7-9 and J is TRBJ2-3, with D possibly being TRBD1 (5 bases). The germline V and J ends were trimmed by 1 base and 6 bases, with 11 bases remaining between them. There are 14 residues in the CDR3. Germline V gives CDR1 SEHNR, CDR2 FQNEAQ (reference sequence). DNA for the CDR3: TGTGCCAGCAGCTTAGGGACAATGGGGGATACGCAGTATTTT. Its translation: CASSLGTMGDTQYF.

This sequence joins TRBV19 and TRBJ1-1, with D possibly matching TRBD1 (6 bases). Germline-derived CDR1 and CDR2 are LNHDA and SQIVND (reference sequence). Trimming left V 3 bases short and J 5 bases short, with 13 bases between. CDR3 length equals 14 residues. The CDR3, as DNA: TGTGCCAGTAGTATGGACAGTGGTGGGACTGAAGCTTTCTTT. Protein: CASSMDSGGTEAFF.

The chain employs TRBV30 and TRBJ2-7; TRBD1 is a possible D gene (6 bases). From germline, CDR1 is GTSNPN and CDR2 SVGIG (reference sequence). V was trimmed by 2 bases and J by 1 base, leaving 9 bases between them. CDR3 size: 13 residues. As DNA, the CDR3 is TGTGCCTGGAGTATGGGGGCTTCCTACGAGCAGTACTTC. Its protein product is CAWSMGASYEQYF.